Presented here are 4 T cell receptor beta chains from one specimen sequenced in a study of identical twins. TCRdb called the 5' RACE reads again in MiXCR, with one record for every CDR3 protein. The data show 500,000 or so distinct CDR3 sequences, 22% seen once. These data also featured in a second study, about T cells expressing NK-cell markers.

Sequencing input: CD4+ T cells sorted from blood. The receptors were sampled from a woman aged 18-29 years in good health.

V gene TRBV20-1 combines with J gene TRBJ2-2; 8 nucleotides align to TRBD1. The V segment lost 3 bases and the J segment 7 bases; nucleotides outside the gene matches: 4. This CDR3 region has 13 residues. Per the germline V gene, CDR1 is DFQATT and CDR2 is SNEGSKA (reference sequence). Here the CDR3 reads CSARTDRDGELFF. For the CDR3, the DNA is TGCAGTGCTAGGACGGACAGGGACGGGGAGCTGTTTTTT.

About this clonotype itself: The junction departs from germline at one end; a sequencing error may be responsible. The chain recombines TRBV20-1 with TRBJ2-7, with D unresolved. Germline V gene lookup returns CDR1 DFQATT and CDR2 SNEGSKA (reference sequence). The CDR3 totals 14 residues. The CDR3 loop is CSAPSRSSSHEQYF. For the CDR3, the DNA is TGCAGTGCCCCTTCCAGGAGTTCCTCCCACGAGCAGTACTTC.

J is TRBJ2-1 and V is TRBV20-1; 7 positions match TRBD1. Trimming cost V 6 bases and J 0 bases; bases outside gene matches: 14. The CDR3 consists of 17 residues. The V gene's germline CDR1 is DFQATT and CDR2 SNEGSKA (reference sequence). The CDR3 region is CSASGQKNSSSYNEQFF. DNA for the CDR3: TGCAGTGCATCGGGACAGAAAAATTCGAGCTCCTACAATGAGCAGTTCTTC.

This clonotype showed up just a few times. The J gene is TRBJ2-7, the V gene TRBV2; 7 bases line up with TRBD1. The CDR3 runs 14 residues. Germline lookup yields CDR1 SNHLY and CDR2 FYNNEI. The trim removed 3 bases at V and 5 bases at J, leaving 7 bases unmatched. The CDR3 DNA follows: TGTGCCAGCAGTGAGACAGGGTTTGACCACGAGCAGTACTTC. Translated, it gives CASSETGFDHEQYF.